This T cell receptor (beta chain) originates from a study of T-cell reconstitution after alpha-beta-depleted transplantation in children. Study conclusions and caveats: Reportedly, alpha-beta T cells present about two months post-transplant originated from several hundred expanded clones of graft origin. Most T-cell counts and diversity one year after the transplant came from T cells that were newly produced.

During its preparation, the TCRbeta library received unique molecular identifiers. TCRdb processed the PCR reads anew with MiXCR; each CDR3 protein has one entry. Among more than 500,000 distinct CDR3 sequences listed, about an eighth were seen once. V lost 0 bases and J 2 bases, leaving 14 bases between the germline ends. The germline CDR1 and CDR2 sequences are SGHDT and YYEEEE. The CDR3 is 16 residues long. As regards this clonotype: Its specificity is unknown.

This specimen consisted of PBMCs, mostly from graft donor cells, obtained 180 days after TCRalphabeta/CD19-depleted stem cell transplant. V usage is TRBV5-6 and J usage is TRBJ1-2, with D possibly TRBD1 on 5 matching bases. The sequence was obtained from a female patient aged 2-9 years who had a stem cell transplant for aplastic anemia, so the T cells may come from the graft donor. The CDR3 nucleotides read TGTGCCAGCAGCTTGGGTGGGGCAGGCGTCAACTATGGCTACACCTTC. It is translated as CASSLGGAGVNYGYTF. The full variable domain, its missing parts supplied by reference TRBV5-6 and TRBJ1-2, is DAGVTQSPTHLIKTRGQQVTLRCSPKSGHDTVSWYQQALGQGPQFIFQYYEEEERQRGNFPDRFSGHQFPNYSSELNVNALLLGDSALYLCASSLGGAGVNYGYTFGSGTRLTVV.